The 22 T cell receptor beta chains given below trace back to one sample, sequenced in a study of cytomegalovirus exposure and HLA in healthy donors. PCR primers comprised 60 Vbeta and 13 Jbeta primers. Produced via immunoSEQ multiplex PCR; TCRdb's table is partial and in-frame only. Its table records 100,000 to 150,000 clones. Material: PBMCs. The receptors originated from a man younger than 35 in good health and CMV-seronegative.

The CDR3 reads CSVISGGTGVYEQYF. DNA for the CDR3: TGCAGCGTTATTTCAGGTGGGACAGGGGTCTACGAGCAGTACTTC. The chain has TRBV29-1 and TRBJ2-7; 10 bases match TRBD1. CDR1 and CDR2 (germline): SQVTM, ANQGSEA. The length of the CDR3 is 15 residues. The ends lost 5 bases at V and 3 bases at J; junction bases unmatched: 10.

The V gene is TRBV7-9, the J gene TRBJ2-5, with 7 bases that match TRBD2. Germline V gene data show CDR1 as SEHNR and CDR2 as FQNEAQ (reference sequence). The CDR3 has 14 residues. The ends lost 2 bases at V and 4 bases at J; junction bases unmatched: 4. CDR3 nucleotide sequence: TGTGCCAGCAGCTTAAGTGGGAGGGGAGAGACCCAGTACTTC. Amino acids: CASSLSGRGETQYF.

This chain links TRBV10-3 with TRBJ1-5; D unresolved. The CDR3 sequence is 15 residues long. Germline CDR1 is ENHRY and CDR2 is SYGVKD. V was pared by 10 bases and J by 0 bases, with 16 bases between. CDR3 in amino acids: CATALGDNSNQPQHF. CDR3 bases: TGTGCCACCGCGCTTGGTGATAATAGCAATCAGCCCCAGCATTTT.

The V call is TRBV11-3, the J call TRBJ2-7; a possible D gene is TRBD1 (6 bases). Germline lookup yields CDR1 SGHNT and CDR2 YENEEA. This CDR3 region has 13 residues. Trimming pared 5 bases from V and 5 bases from J, leaving 13 bases between. CDR3 nucleotides: TGTGCCAGCAGCGTCGGGACAAGGGACGAGCAGTACTTC. Translated, it gives CASSVGTRDEQYF.

The chain links TRBV9 to TRBJ1-2; 8 nucleotides align to TRBD1. This CDR3 is 14 amino acids long. Losses at the gene ends were 7 bases for V and 4 bases for J; bases not matched to a gene: 9. Germline values: CDR1 SGDLS, CDR2 YYNGEE. The CDR3 region is CASGGQGGVYGYTF. The CDR3 nucleotides are TGTGCCAGCGGCGGACAGGGCGGGGTCTATGGCTACACCTTC.

This rearrangement joins TRBV5-1 to TRBJ2-3, with TRBD1 matching over 7 bases. The junction had 13 bases not matched to a gene; V was cut back by 4 bases and J by 2 bases. This CDR3 has 17 residues. Germline CDR1 SGHRS, CDR2 YFSETQ. The CDR3 bases are TGCGCCAGCAGCCCTCCCGGGCCAGGGGGTTCCACAGATACGCAGTATTTT. Encoded protein: CASSPPGPGGSTDTQYF.

CDR3 DNA: TGTGCCATCAGACGGGACAGGGGTGGGAACACTGAAGCTTTCTTT. Residues: CAIRRDRGGNTEAFF. J is TRBJ1-1 and V is TRBV10-3, with 10 bases lining up with TRBD1. From germline, CDR1 is ENHRY and CDR2 SYGVKD. With V trimmed by 6 bases and J by 1 base, 5 bases remained unmatched. This CDR3 has 15 amino acids.

This chain links TRBV21-1 with TRBJ2-5; TRBD1 is the table's D call, not checked against the DNA. TRBV21-1 is classified as a pseudogene. The CDR3 loop spans 16 amino acids. CDR3 amino acids: CASSNPIGTVEETQYF. The CDR3 region has the DNA TGTGCCAGCAGCAATCCTATTGGGACAGTGGAAGAGACCCAGTACTTC.

This chain links TRBV5-1 with TRBJ1-1, with D perhaps matching TRBD1 (6 bases). The V end was cut by 4 bases, the J end by 1 base, with 11 bases between. The CDR3 totals 14 residues. Germline assignment: CDR1 SGHRS and CDR2 YFSETQ. The CDR3 protein is CASSPWTANTEAFF. The CDR3 DNA follows: TGCGCCAGCAGCCCCTGGACAGCGAACACTGAAGCTTTCTTT.

As for this clone: The junction departs from the called germline gene at one end, perhaps through a read error. The V call is TRBV6-1, the J call TRBJ2-5, with a possible D match to TRBD1 (6 bases). The CDR3 totals 10 residues. From germline, CDR1 is MNHNS and CDR2 SASEGT. The CDR3 spells CASSNGTRNF. The CDR3, as DNA: TGTGCCAGCAGTAACGGGACACGGAACTTC.

The chain combines TRBV5-1 with TRBJ1-4; D is ambiguous. Germline-derived CDR1 and CDR2 are SGHRS and YFSETQ. Trimming took 1 base from V and 7 from J, leaving 14 bases between them. This CDR3 contains 15 residues. CDR3 bases: TGCGCCAGCAGCTTGCTCGCGCCAGCGGTTGAAAAACTGTTTTTT. This sequence encodes CASSLLAPAVEKLFF.

The V and J genes are TRBV30 and TRBJ1-1; 7 positions agree with TRBD1. There are 14 residues in the CDR3. V shed 4 bases, J shed 4 bases, and the junction held 9 bases outside the gene matches. Germline V gene data show CDR1 as GTSNPN and CDR2 as SVGIG (reference sequence). CDR3 in amino acids: CAWKIQGLGTEAFF. The CDR3 DNA is TGTGCCTGGAAAATACAGGGGCTGGGCACTGAAGCTTTCTTT.

The rearrangement links TRBV5-1 to TRBJ2-7; D might be TRBD2 (6 bases). The V gene's germline CDR1 is SGHRS and CDR2 YFSETQ. Trimming removed 4 bases at V and 3 bases at J, with 14 bases between. This CDR3 has 14 residues. The CDR3 loop reads CASSGGTDDYEQYF. As DNA, the CDR3 is TGCGCCAGCAGCGGCGGGACGGACGACTACGAGCAGTACTTC.

The chain joins TRBV6-5 to TRBJ2-7, with TRBD1 identical over 8 bases. Looked up from germline, CDR1 is MNHEY and CDR2 is SVGAGI. With 6 bases clipped from V and 5 bases from J, the junction kept 9 bases outside the gene matches. CDR3 length: 14 residues. CDR3 residues: CASRARGLRNEQYF. The CDR3 DNA reads as TGTGCCAGCAGAGCCAGGGGGCTTAGGAACGAGCAGTACTTC.

The rearrangement uses TRBV9 and TRBJ1-4; TRBD1 aligns across 9 bases. Trimming cost V 4 bases and J 8 bases; bases outside gene matches: 15. This CDR3 region has 17 residues. Germline V gene sequence: CDR1 SGDLS, CDR2 YYNGEE. CDR3 coding DNA: TGTGCCAGCAGCTCCACAACGACAGGGGGTATTTGGGAAAAACTGTTTTTT. Protein: CASSSTTTGGIWEKLFF.

The chain joins TRBV5-1 to TRBJ2-1; TRBD2 matches at 12 bases. This CDR3 has 16 amino acids. The trim removed 4 bases at V and 7 bases at J, leaving 9 bases unmatched. From germline, CDR1 is SGHRS and CDR2 YFSETQ. CDR3: CASSILGLAGWNEQFF. Here the CDR3 DNA reads TGCGCCAGCAGCATACTGGGACTAGCGGGTTGGAATGAGCAGTTCTTC.

The genes are TRBV7-2 and TRBJ2-5; 13 bases are a match to TRBD2. The CDR3 spans 16 residues. With V trimmed by 5 bases and J by 5 bases, 8 bases remained unmatched. Germline CDR1 reads SGHTA; CDR2 reads FQGNSA. CDR3 DNA sequence: TGTGCCAGCAGCACCGGACTAGCGGGAGATAGGGAGACCCAGTACTTC. It specifies CASSTGLAGDRETQYF.

This chain joins TRBV6-1 and TRBJ1-5; D gene uncertain. Looked up from germline, CDR1 is MNHNS and CDR2 is SASEGT. This CDR3 is built from 16 residues. The germline V and J ends were trimmed by 4 bases and 1 base, with 14 bases remaining between them. The CDR3 is CASSVLTGVSNQPQHF. The CDR3 nucleotides read TGTGCCAGCAGTGTACTAACCGGGGTAAGCAATCAGCCCCAGCATTTT.

This chain links TRBV5-4 with TRBJ2-7, with 10 positions matching TRBD2. The J segment lost 0 bases and the V segment lost 4 bases, leaving 13 bases of the junction unmatched. The germline V gene has CDR1 SGHNT and CDR2 YYREEE (reference sequence). The CDR3 has 18 residues. DNA for the CDR3: TGTGCCAGCAGCCAACCCGGGACTAGCGCAAGGAGCTCCTACGAGCAGTACTTC. Translation: CASSQPGTSARSSYEQYF.

The chain joins TRBV28 to TRBJ2-1; TRBD2 is a possible D gene (5 bases). The CDR3 is made up of 16 amino acids. V was cut by 4 bases and J by 1 base, with 14 bases left in between. Per the germline V gene, CDR1 is MDHEN and CDR2 is SYDVKM. The CDR3 protein is CASSSLGRGSYNEQFF. The CDR3 DNA reads TGTGCCAGCAGTTCCCTAGGGAGAGGGTCCTACAATGAGCAGTTCTTC.

The chain couples TRBV5-1 to TRBJ1-1; 8 bases agree with TRBD1. From germline, CDR1 is SGHRS and CDR2 YFSETQ. J was trimmed by 5 bases and V by 0 bases; bases with no gene match: 6. The CDR3 is 15 amino acids. The DNA for the CDR3 is TGCGCCAGCAGCTTGGTAGCAGGGGGCCGGACTGAAGCTTTCTTT. Translated: CASSLVAGGRTEAFF.

This chain links TRBV30 with TRBJ2-5, with TRBD1 identical over 8 bases. After removal of 3 bases from V and 3 bases from J, the junction contained 9 bases not matched to a gene. The CDR3 sequence is 15 residues long. Germline loops: CDR1 GTSNPN, CDR2 SVGIG (reference sequence). CDR3 in DNA: TGTGCCTGGAGGAAAGGGACAGGACCGAAAGAGACCCAGTACTTC. Protein sequence: CAWRKGTGPKETQYF.